One and the same sample provided the 27 T cell receptor beta chains below, sequenced in a study of blood T cell repertoires in COVID-19. Data came from immunoSEQ multiplex PCR; TCRdb stores just in-frame clones and leaves some out. The table shows about 23,000 clones, with about nine tenths occurring only once. The sequenced material came from peripheral blood. Source of these receptors: a woman of 80 years or more with acute or convalescent COVID-19.

The CDR3 coding sequence is TGTGCCAGCAGTTTCTCCTCCCGGAACACTGAAGCTTTCTTT. Protein product: CASSFSSRNTEAFF. This rearrangement joins TRBV6-2 or TRBV6-3 to TRBJ1-1, with D uncertain. The germline V gene has CDR1 MNHEY and CDR2 SVGEGT. This CDR3 region has 14 residues. Between the trimmed V and J ends, which lost 4 bases and 1 base, there was a span of 10 bases.

The V gene is TRBV7-2, the J gene TRBJ1-1; D remains ambiguous. CDR3 length: 13 amino acids. Germline V gives CDR1 SGHTA, CDR2 FQGNSA. V was cut by 1 base and J by 13 bases, with 16 bases left in between. CDR3 nucleotide sequence: TGTGCCAGCAGCTTAGATTTCCCGGCACGACTTTTCTTT. Translating it yields CASSLDFPARLFF.

This chain joins TRBV30 and TRBJ1-5; the D gene is possibly TRBD1 (6 bases). Germline CDR1 GTSNPN, CDR2 SVGIG (reference sequence). V lost 3 bases and J lost 6, with 15 bases in between. The CDR3 contains 14 residues. In DNA, the CDR3 is TGTGCCTGGAGAGGCGGGGGCCGAGGTCAGCCCCAGCATTTT. Translation gives CAWRGGGRGQPQHF.

Written as DNA, the CDR3 is TGTGCCAGTGACAGCTCTGGGGCCAACGTCCTGACTTTC. Amino acid sequence: CASDSSGANVLTF. The rearrangement links TRBV19 to TRBJ2-6, with D possibly TRBD1 on 5 matching bases. Germline values: CDR1 LNHDA, CDR2 SQIVND (reference sequence). The ends were cut back, 8 bases at V and 0 bases at J, with 5 bases in the middle. This CDR3 contains 13 residues.

J is TRBJ1-1 and V is TRBV5-1; the D is unclear. Germline V CDR1 and CDR2: SGHRS, YFSETQ. The CDR3 length is 15 residues. Trimming removed 4 bases from V and 0 bases from J, with 13 bases in between. The chain's CDR3 is CASSPDLSVNTEAFF. The CDR3 bases are TGCGCCAGCAGCCCCGATCTGTCGGTGAACACTGAAGCTTTCTTT.

The table lists this clone with a count of one. V usage is TRBV19 and J usage is TRBJ2-7, with 10 bases that match TRBD1. There are 16 residues in the CDR3. Unmatched junction bases numbered 9, after V lost 5 bases and J lost 2 bases. CDR1 and CDR2 from the germline V gene are LNHDA and SQIVND (reference sequence). As DNA, the CDR3 is TGTGCCAGTAGTTGGGGGACAGGACAGGGGGCCTACGAGCAGTACTTC. Translation gives CASSWGTGQGAYEQYF.

This clone has more than one count but fewer than ten. The V call is TRBV30, the J call TRBJ2-5; TRBD1 agrees at 12 bases. With 5 bases clipped from V and 4 bases from J, the junction kept 5 bases outside the gene matches. CDR1 GTSNPN and CDR2 SVGIG come from the germline V gene (reference sequence). This CDR3 contains 14 residues. The CDR3 reads CAWGTGGAVETQYF. The CDR3, as DNA: TGTGCCTGGGGGACAGGGGGCGCGGTAGAGACCCAGTACTTC.

The rearrangement joins TRBV16 to TRBJ1-2; D is unresolved. CDR3 length: 15 residues. Trimming shortened V by 4 bases and J by 4 bases, and 16 bases separated the two germline ends. In germline, CDR1 is KGHSY, CDR2 FQNENV. CDR3 in DNA: TGTGCCAGCAGCCCCCAAGCGGAGGGCCCCTATGGCTACACCTTC. The encoded protein is CASSPQAEGPYGYTF.

This clone has only one observation. The genes are TRBV5-1 and TRBJ2-2, with D perhaps matching TRBD2 (6 bases). CDR1 and CDR2 from the germline V gene are SGHRS and YFSETQ. V lost 6 bases and J 3 bases, leaving 18 bases between the germline ends. The CDR3 is 16 residues long. CDR3 region: CASIISPRDYTGELFF. The CDR3 DNA sequence: TGCGCCAGCATTATTTCCCCGCGGGATTACACCGGGGAGCTGTTTTTT.

The chain joins TRBV30 to TRBJ1-2; D perhaps matches TRBD1 (5 bases). There are 13 residues in the CDR3. The germline V gene has CDR1 GTSNPN and CDR2 SVGIG (reference sequence). V was pared by 3 bases and J by 3 bases, with 11 bases between. The CDR3 sequence is CAWSLQDYYGYTF. The CDR3 coding sequence is TGTGCCTGGAGCCTACAGGATTACTATGGCTACACCTTC.

The CDR3 nucleotides read TGCGCCAGCAGCTTCGAGGGAAATGAGCAGTTCTTC. Residues: CASSFEGNEQFF. The gene calls are TRBV5-1 and TRBJ2-1; D possibly corresponds to TRBD2 (5 bases). CDR1 is SGHRS, CDR2 YFSETQ, per germline. V dropped 2 bases and J dropped 7 bases, with 7 bases sitting between them. There are 12 residues in the CDR3.

J is TRBJ2-7 and V is TRBV5-6, with 8 nucleotides matching TRBD1. This CDR3 has 15 residues. V lost 5 bases to trimming and J lost 0 bases; unmatched junction nucleotides: 7. Germline CDR1 SGHDT, CDR2 YYEEEE. Written as DNA, the CDR3 is TGTGCCAGCAGACAGGGACAGGCCGGCTCCTACGAGCAGTACTTC. Protein product: CASRQGQAGSYEQYF.

The chain links TRBV15 to TRBJ2-1; 7 positions match TRBD2. Unmatched junction bases numbered 6, after V lost 0 bases and J lost 4 bases. There are 16 residues in the CDR3. The germline gives CDR1 LNHNV, CDR2 YYDKDF (reference sequence). This CDR3 reads CATSRDYGGGYNEQFF. DNA of the CDR3: TGTGCCACCAGCAGAGATTATGGGGGAGGGTACAATGAGCAGTTCTTC.

The V call is TRBV7-9, the J call TRBJ2-7, with 8 positions matching TRBD1. CDR1 and CDR2 from the germline V gene are SEHNR and FQNEAQ (reference sequence). J lost 5 bases, V lost 5 bases, and 8 bases had no gene match. This CDR3 has 14 residues. The CDR3: CASSDGQGPHEQYF. The CDR3 nucleotides are TGTGCCAGCAGCGACGGACAGGGTCCCCACGAGCAGTACTTC.

The chain joins TRBV5-1 to TRBJ2-1, with D unresolved. The CDR3 is 12 residues long. Germline CDR1 reads SGHRS; CDR2 reads YFSETQ. V was pared by 0 bases and J by 7 bases, with 5 bases between. CDR3 coding DNA: TGCGCCAGCAGCTTGGACAGTAATGAGCAGTTCTTC. Translating gives CASSLDSNEQFF.

This clone was observed a few times. The chain links TRBV6-2 or TRBV6-3 to TRBJ2-7, with D perhaps TRBD1 (5 bases). Germline V lookup: CDR1 MNHEY, CDR2 SVGEGT. Trimming took 2 bases from V and 6 from J, leaving 26 bases between them. The CDR3 covers 18 residues. CDR3 nucleotide sequence: TGTGCCAGCAGTTACCCCGATGGACCCCGGGCTCTGGGGCGCGAGCAGTACTTC. Protein product: CASSYPDGPRALGREQYF.

This rearrangement joins TRBV18 to TRBJ1-3; 8 nucleotides align to TRBD1. With V trimmed by 3 bases and J by 1 base, 8 bases remained unmatched. This CDR3 is 17 amino acids long. Germline CDR1 and CDR2: KGHSH and LQKENI. Written as DNA, the CDR3 is TGTGCCAGCTCACCTTATCGGCAGGGGGCTTCTGGAAACACCATATATTTT. It specifies CASSPYRQGASGNTIYF.

V is TRBV7-2 and J is TRBJ2-1; 8 nucleotides match TRBD2. The germline CDR1 and CDR2 sequences are SGHTA and FQGNSA. CDR3 length: 18 amino acids. The trim removed 5 bases at V and 3 bases at J, leaving 15 bases unmatched. The CDR3 region has the DNA TGTGCCAGCAGCCCGTCCATAACCGGGGGGGTTAACTACAATGAGCAGTTCTTC. Protein: CASSPSITGGVNYNEQFF.

The chain joins TRBV19 to TRBJ1-4; D ambiguous. V lost 7 bases and J 7 bases, leaving 13 bases between the germline ends. CDR1 and CDR2 from the germline V gene are LNHDA and SQIVND (reference sequence). This CDR3 spans 13 amino acids. The CDR3 nucleotides read TGTGCCAGTACCGTTAGAACCACTGAAAAACTGTTTTTT. Translation gives CASTVRTTEKLFF.

The chain couples TRBV7-2 to TRBJ2-7; 9 bases match TRBD1. Germline trimming cut 1 base from V and 5 bases from J; bases unmatched to any gene: 6. There are 15 residues in the CDR3. Germline V lookup: CDR1 SGHTA, CDR2 FQGNSA. The CDR3 loop reads CASSLVRDRVHEQYF. CDR3 sequence (DNA): TGTGCCAGCAGCTTAGTGCGGGACAGGGTTCACGAGCAGTACTTC.

V gene TRBV7-9 combines with J gene TRBJ2-1; 9 positions agree with TRBD2. The J segment lost 0 bases and the V segment lost 4 bases, leaving 7 bases of the junction unmatched. CDR3 length: 17 residues. Per the germline V gene, CDR1 is SEHNR and CDR2 is FQNEAQ (reference sequence). The CDR3 DNA follows: TGTGCCAGCAGCTCCCGACTAGCGGCGAGCTCCTACAATGAGCAGTTCTTC. Translating gives CASSSRLAASSYNEQFF.

CDR3 nucleotide sequence: TGTGCCAGCAACCGGGGGATGGGCACTGAAGCTTTCTTT. It translates to CASNRGMGTEAFF. The chain is built from TRBV12-3 or TRBV12-4 and TRBJ1-1, with D maybe TRBD1 (5 bases). Trimming stripped 7 bases from V and 4 bases from J, with 13 bases between. This CDR3 has 13 amino acids.

The rearrangement joins TRBV9 to TRBJ1-1; TRBD1 matches at 8 bases. The CDR3 is made up of 15 amino acids. Germline CDR1 and CDR2: SGDLS and YYNGEE. The ends lost 3 bases at V and 3 bases at J; junction bases unmatched: 7. The CDR3 sequence: CASSESGGAHTEAFF. The DNA of the CDR3 is TGTGCCAGCAGCGAATCAGGGGGCGCGCACACTGAAGCTTTCTTT. Combining the CDR3 with reference TRBV9 and TRBJ1-1 gives the whole variable domain DSGVTQTPKHLITATGQRVTLRCSPRSGDLSVYWYQQSLDQGLQFLIQYYNGEERAKGNILERFSAQQFPDLHSELNLSSLELGDSALYFCASSESGGAHTEAFFGQGTRLTVV.

This chain connects TRBV19 to TRBJ1-1; the D is unclear. The ends were cut back, 5 bases at V and 0 bases at J, with 7 bases in the middle. Germline V gives CDR1 LNHDA, CDR2 SQIVND (reference sequence). The CDR3 is 13 amino acids. CDR3 DNA: TGTGCCAGTAGTGAGGCAGTGAACACTGAAGCTTTCTTT. Translating it yields CASSEAVNTEAFF.

The genes are TRBV12-5 and TRBJ1-5; no clear D gene. Germline V lookup: CDR1 LGHNT, CDR2 FRNRAP. This CDR3 is 12 amino acids long. The ends were cut back, 7 bases at V and 10 bases at J, with 14 bases in the middle. For the CDR3, the DNA is TGTGCTAGTGCCCCCCTGGACTCTCCCCAGCATTTT. Translation gives CASAPLDSPQHF.

V and J are TRBV7-8 and TRBJ2-7; TRBD2 matches 7 bases. Per germline, CDR1 SGHVS and CDR2 FQNEAQ. Germline trimming cut 2 bases from V and 7 bases from J; bases unmatched to any gene: 17. CDR3 length equals 17 residues. CDR3 sequence reads: CASSLMSRGAGVLEQYF. The CDR3 DNA is TGTGCCAGCAGCTTAATGTCCCGAGGGGCGGGAGTTTTGGAGCAGTACTTC.

V usage is TRBV7-2 and J usage is TRBJ2-1; 12 bases are shared with TRBD2. From germline, CDR1 is SGHTA and CDR2 FQGNSA. The CDR3 sequence is 18 residues long. Losses at the gene ends were 5 bases for V and 0 bases for J; bases not matched to a gene: 8. CDR3 loop: CASSGQRLAGVSYNEQFF. The CDR3 DNA reads as TGTGCCAGCAGCGGACAGCGACTAGCGGGAGTCTCCTACAATGAGCAGTTCTTC.